The rows below give T cell receptor beta chains drawn from one sample of a study of blood T cell repertoires in COVID-19. TCRdb's table, derived via immunoSEQ multiplex PCR, lists solely in-frame clones and lacks some. The table shows over 100,000 clones, with about 80% occurring only once. The source material was peripheral blood. The receptors here all came from a woman aged 80 or over with active or convalescent COVID-19. CDR3s include the opening cysteine and the closing phenylalanine or tryptophan. Each record gives: D gene, J gene, V gene, clone size, CDR3 DNA, CDR3 protein. D genes are given only for firm matches. Part of the rows lack a size; the others show once, few, many or a class for expanded clones.

d_call: TRBD1
j_call: TRBJ1-4
v_call: TRBV9
clone_size: once
cdr3_nt: TGTGCCAGCAGCGTAGGTGGACTACAGGGGGAAAAACTGTTTTTT
cdr3_aa: CASSVGGLQGEKLFF

d_call: TRBD2
j_call: TRBJ2-7
v_call: TRBV5-8
clone_size: NA
cdr3_nt: TGTGCCAGCAGCATGGGACTAGCGGGGATCTACGAGCAGTACTTC
cdr3_aa: CASSMGLAGIYEQYF

d_call: TRBD1
j_call: TRBJ1-1
v_call: TRBV19
clone_size: few
cdr3_nt: TGTGCCAGTAGCTGGCCGGGACAGGAGAACACTGAAGCTTTCTTT
cdr3_aa: CASSWPGQENTEAFF

d_call: TRBD2
j_call: TRBJ2-1
v_call: TRBV5-1
clone_size: few
cdr3_nt: TGCGCCAGCGCTTTAGGTCGCGGGGGCTCCTACAATGAGCAGTTCTTC
cdr3_aa: CASALGRGGSYNEQFF

d_call: NA
j_call: TRBJ1-5
v_call: TRBV19
clone_size: NA
cdr3_nt: TGTGCCAGTAGTATATCGGCCAGGGGTACTAGCAATCAGCCCCAGCATTTT
cdr3_aa: CASSISARGTSNQPQHF

d_call: TRBD1
j_call: TRBJ1-1
v_call: TRBV5-1
clone_size: NA
cdr3_nt: TGCGCCAGCAGCGGACAGGGTGGAGTCACTGAAGCTTTCTTT
cdr3_aa: CASSGQGGVTEAFF

d_call: NA
j_call: TRBJ2-3
v_call: TRBV5-1
clone_size: NA
cdr3_nt: TGCGCCAGCAGCTTAAATCGCAGGATTGAGGATACGCAGTATTTT
cdr3_aa: CASSLNRRIEDTQYF

d_call: TRBD2
j_call: TRBJ2-7
v_call: TRBV7-2
clone_size: NA
cdr3_nt: TGTGCCAGCAGCTTAGCCTGGACTAGCGTAAACGAGCAGTACTTC
cdr3_aa: CASSLAWTSVNEQYF

d_call: TRBD1
j_call: TRBJ1-3
v_call: TRBV6-6
clone_size: NA
cdr3_nt: TGTGCCAGCAGCGAGGGGGCCGGAAACACCATATATTTT
cdr3_aa: CASSEGAGNTIYF

d_call: NA
j_call: TRBJ1-1
v_call: TRBV3-1/TRBV3-2
clone_size: NA
cdr3_nt: TGTGCCAGCAGCCAAGGTCACGCCGGAGAGACTGAAGCTTTCTTT
cdr3_aa: CASSQGHAGETEAFF

d_call: NA
j_call: TRBJ1-2
v_call: TRBV6-1
clone_size: once
cdr3_nt: TGTGCCAGCAGTGAAGATCACAGCTATGGCTACACCTTC
cdr3_aa: CASSEDHSYGYTF

d_call: NA
j_call: TRBJ1-5
v_call: TRBV4-2
clone_size: NA
cdr3_nt: TGTGCCAGCAGCCAAGGCCCGGGGAACAATCAGCCCCAGCATTTT
cdr3_aa: CASSQGPGNNQPQHF

d_call: TRBD1
j_call: TRBJ1-2
v_call: TRBV10-3
clone_size: NA
cdr3_nt: TGTGCCATCAGTGAATTCGGACAGGGGGAACCCCATGGCTACACCTTC
cdr3_aa: CAISEFGQGEPHGYTF

d_call: TRBD1
j_call: TRBJ1-5
v_call: TRBV19
clone_size: NA
cdr3_nt: TGTGCCAGTAGAACGACAGGGAGTAGCAATCAGCCCCAGCATTTT
cdr3_aa: CASRTTGSSNQPQHF

d_call: TRBD2
j_call: TRBJ2-7
v_call: TRBV2
clone_size: NA
cdr3_nt: TGTGCCACCATTATACCCGGGACTACCGTATACGAGCAGTACTTC
cdr3_aa: CATIIPGTTVYEQYF

d_call: NA
j_call: TRBJ1-1
v_call: TRBV29-1
clone_size: once
cdr3_nt: TGCAGCGCTATGAGGGAGAACACTGAAGCTTTCTTT
cdr3_aa: CSAMRENTEAFF

d_call: NA
j_call: TRBJ1-2
v_call: TRBV19
clone_size: NA
cdr3_nt: TGTGCCAGTAGTATTGCGGTTCAGGGAAACTATGGCTACACCTTC
cdr3_aa: CASSIAVQGNYGYTF

d_call: NA
j_call: TRBJ1-6
v_call: TRBV3-1/TRBV3-2
clone_size: NA
cdr3_nt: TGTGCCAGCAGCCAGTCGAATTCACCCCTCCACTTT
cdr3_aa: CASSQSNSPLHF

d_call: NA
j_call: TRBJ1-2
v_call: TRBV27
clone_size: NA
cdr3_nt: TGTGCCAGCAGTTTGAGGGTTTACTATGGCTACACCTTC
cdr3_aa: CASSLRVYYGYTF

d_call: NA
j_call: TRBJ1-1
v_call: TRBV7-2
clone_size: NA
cdr3_nt: TGTGCCAGCAGCCCGCGGGGCCCCTGGGGAGCTTTCTTT
cdr3_aa: CASSPRGPWGAFF

d_call: TRBD2
j_call: TRBJ2-1
v_call: TRBV2
clone_size: NA
cdr3_nt: TGTGCCAGCATCTTCCTCGGGCTAGCGGGGGGGCGCGATGAGCAGTTCTTC
cdr3_aa: CASIFLGLAGGRDEQFF

d_call: TRBD1
j_call: TRBJ1-5
v_call: TRBV12-3/TRBV12-4
clone_size: NA
cdr3_nt: TGTGCCAGCAGTCGAGACAGGGACCAGCCCCAGCATTTT
cdr3_aa: CASSRDRDQPQHF

d_call: NA
j_call: TRBJ2-7
v_call: TRBV28
clone_size: NA
cdr3_nt: TGTGCCAGCAGTTCACAGGGATCCGAGCAGTACTTC
cdr3_aa: CASSSQGSEQYF

d_call: NA
j_call: TRBJ1-1
v_call: TRBV29-1
clone_size: NA
cdr3_nt: TGCAGCGTCGGGGTAGGTGCCGTCTTCACTGAAGCTTTCTTT
cdr3_aa: CSVGVGAVFTEAFF

d_call: TRBD1
j_call: TRBJ2-1
v_call: TRBV30
clone_size: many
cdr3_nt: TGTGCCTGGACGGGACAGGGGAATGAGCAGTTCTTC
cdr3_aa: CAWTGQGNEQFF

d_call: NA
j_call: TRBJ1-3
v_call: TRBV5-1
clone_size: NA
cdr3_nt: TGCGCCAGCAGCTTCGAGGGAACTGGTGGAAACACCATATATTTT
cdr3_aa: CASSFEGTGGNTIYF

d_call: NA
j_call: TRBJ2-7
v_call: TRBV14
clone_size: NA
cdr3_nt: TGTGCCAGCAGCCCACTCCCGGGGTCAGCCCCCTACGAGCAGTACTTC
cdr3_aa: CASSPLPGSAPYEQYF

d_call: NA
j_call: TRBJ1-1
v_call: TRBV5-1
clone_size: NA
cdr3_nt: TGCGCCAGCAGCTTTGACGCAGGGAACACTGAAGCTTTCTTT
cdr3_aa: CASSFDAGNTEAFF

d_call: NA
j_call: TRBJ1-5
v_call: TRBV20-1
clone_size: NA
cdr3_nt: TGCAGTGCTAGTAGCGCGGATCAGCCCCAGCATTTT
cdr3_aa: CSASSADQPQHF

d_call: NA
j_call: TRBJ2-5
v_call: TRBV2
clone_size: once
cdr3_nt: TGTGCCAGCAGTGTAGGGGGTGGGGAGACCCAGTACTTC
cdr3_aa: CASSVGGGETQYF

d_call: NA
j_call: TRBJ2-5
v_call: TRBV27
clone_size: once
cdr3_nt: TGTGCCAGCATGGCGTCTGGGCGCCAAGAGACCCAGTACTTC
cdr3_aa: CASMASGRQETQYF

d_call: NA
j_call: TRBJ2-1
v_call: TRBV5-6
clone_size: NA
cdr3_nt: TGTGCCAGCAGCTTGAGGTGGCTAGCCTACAATGAGCAGTTCTTC
cdr3_aa: CASSLRWLAYNEQFF

d_call: NA
j_call: TRBJ2-2
v_call: TRBV11-1
clone_size: NA
cdr3_nt: TGTGCCAGCAGCGTCGACAGCCCCGGGGAGCTGTTTTTT
cdr3_aa: CASSVDSPGELFF

d_call: NA
j_call: TRBJ2-5
v_call: TRBV5-4
clone_size: NA
cdr3_nt: TGTGCCAGCAGCTTATACCCTTCCCCACCACGGAGAGAGACCCAGTACTTC
cdr3_aa: CASSLYPSPPRRETQYF

d_call: NA
j_call: TRBJ2-7
v_call: TRBV3-1/TRBV3-2
clone_size: NA
cdr3_nt: TGTGCCAGCAGCCAAGATCCTTGGCCCAGGGTTTCCGAGCAGTACTTC
cdr3_aa: CASSQDPWPRVSEQYF

d_call: NA
j_call: TRBJ1-2
v_call: TRBV24-1
clone_size: NA
cdr3_nt: TGTGCCACCAGTGATTCCCGAGGGGGCTATGGCTACACCTTC
cdr3_aa: CATSDSRGGYGYTF

d_call: NA
j_call: TRBJ1-5
v_call: TRBV5-8
clone_size: NA
cdr3_nt: TGTGCCAGCAGCTCATGGGGAGGCAATAGCAATCAGCCCCAGCATTTT
cdr3_aa: CASSSWGGNSNQPQHF

d_call: TRBD1
j_call: TRBJ1-1
v_call: TRBV5-6
clone_size: many
cdr3_nt: TGTGCCAGCAGCAAGGACAGGGGGCTTTATGAAGCTTTCTTT
cdr3_aa: CASSKDRGLYEAFF

d_call: TRBD1
j_call: TRBJ2-2
v_call: TRBV18
clone_size: NA
cdr3_nt: TGTGCCAGCTCGGGACAGAGCGCGAACACCGGGGAGCTGTTTTTT
cdr3_aa: CASSGQSANTGELFF

d_call: NA
j_call: TRBJ1-6
v_call: TRBV28
clone_size: NA
cdr3_nt: TGTGCCAGCAGTCTGTCCCCAGGGTATTCACCCCTCCACTTT
cdr3_aa: CASSLSPGYSPLHF

d_call: TRBD2
j_call: TRBJ2-1
v_call: TRBV2
clone_size: NA
cdr3_nt: TGTGCCAGCAGCGGACTAGCGGGGGGCAATGAGCAGTTCTTC
cdr3_aa: CASSGLAGGNEQFF

d_call: TRBD1
j_call: TRBJ1-3
v_call: TRBV11-3
clone_size: NA
cdr3_nt: TGTGCCAGCAGCTCGGGGACAGCTGGAAACACCATATATTTT
cdr3_aa: CASSSGTAGNTIYF

d_call: NA
j_call: TRBJ1-1
v_call: TRBV7-9
clone_size: NA
cdr3_nt: TGTGCCAGCAGCACCGCGGGGAGGCCGAACACTGAAGCTTTCTTT
cdr3_aa: CASSTAGRPNTEAFF

d_call: TRBD1
j_call: TRBJ1-6
v_call: TRBV6-5
clone_size: once
cdr3_nt: TGTGCCACCGCGACGGGACAGGGCTATTCACCCCTCCACTTT
cdr3_aa: CATATGQGYSPLHF

d_call: TRBD1
j_call: TRBJ1-6
v_call: TRBV27
clone_size: once
cdr3_nt: TGTGCCAGCAGAACTCGGGACAGTCTGAGTTCACCCCTCCACTTT
cdr3_aa: CASRTRDSLSSPLHF

d_call: NA
j_call: TRBJ2-3
v_call: TRBV4-2
clone_size: NA
cdr3_nt: TGTGCCAGCAGCCAAGATCTTCGGACAGATACGCAGTATTTT
cdr3_aa: CASSQDLRTDTQYF

d_call: NA
j_call: TRBJ1-5
v_call: TRBV15
clone_size: NA
cdr3_nt: TGTGCCACCAGCGGCGGAAGCAATCAGCCCCAGCATTTT
cdr3_aa: CATSGGSNQPQHF

d_call: NA
j_call: TRBJ1-3
v_call: TRBV9
clone_size: NA
cdr3_nt: TGTGCCAGCAGCCAGGGACACGGACTTACTGGAAACACCATATATTTT
cdr3_aa: CASSQGHGLTGNTIYF

d_call: TRBD2
j_call: TRBJ2-7
v_call: TRBV5-1
clone_size: NA
cdr3_nt: TGCGCCAGCAGCGCCGGGACTAGCGGGGGTTACGAGCAGTACTTC
cdr3_aa: CASSAGTSGGYEQYF

d_call: TRBD2
j_call: TRBJ2-3
v_call: TRBV28
clone_size: NA
cdr3_nt: TGTGCCACACTAGCGCCTAACACAGATACGCAGTATTTT
cdr3_aa: CATLAPNTDTQYF

d_call: TRBD2
j_call: TRBJ2-7
v_call: TRBV28
clone_size: NA
cdr3_nt: TGTGCCAGCAGTTACTCATCGGGGGGCGAGCAGTACTTC
cdr3_aa: CASSYSSGGEQYF

d_call: TRBD1
j_call: TRBJ1-2
v_call: TRBV28
clone_size: NA
cdr3_nt: TGTGCCAGCAGCTCGGAGGACAGGCCCCTTAACTATGGCTACACCTTC
cdr3_aa: CASSSEDRPLNYGYTF